A single sample is the source of the 6 T cell receptor beta chains below, sequenced in a study of T cells in women clearing cervical HPV infection. The repertoire was sequenced with immunoSEQ multiplex PCR; TCRdb's copy has only in-frame clones and lacks some. The repertoire table contains about 22,000 clones. The sample was blood buffy coat. Receptors were obtained from a woman aged 18-70 years with a cervical HPV16 infection that either progressed to CIN3+ or cleared (not recorded which).

As regards this clone: The CDR3 end lies 3 residues beyond the end of the read and is filled in from the germline J gene. The rearrangement uses TRBV6-2 or TRBV6-3 and TRBJ2-1, with D possibly being TRBD2 (6 bases). The CDR3 contains 13 residues. Germline values: CDR1 MNHEY, CDR2 SVGEGT. V was pared by 6 bases and J by 6 bases, with 12 bases between. The sequenced part of the CDR3 DNA is TGTGCCAGCAGGGAAGTGGGGGGCAATGAG. It codes for CASREVGGNE. The whole CDR3 reads CASREVGGNEQFF.

Remarks on this clone: The CDR3 end is not reached by the read, which stops 3 residues before it; the germline J gene fills it in. This chain joins TRBV5-1 and TRBJ2-2; 7 nucleotides agree with TRBD2. The CDR3 runs to 16 residues. Germline loops: CDR1 SGHRS, CDR2 YFSETQ. Trimming removed 0 bases from V and 2 bases from J; junction bases left unmatched: 4. The CDR3 spells CASSLGASGNTGELFF. CDR3 bases read: TGCGCCAGCAGCTTGGGGGCTAGCGGTAACACCGGGGAG.

Of note for this clone: Sequencing ends 3 residues short of the CDR3 end; the germline J gene provides the rest. The chain carries TRBV20-1 and TRBJ2-7, with a tentative D call TRBD1 (5 bases). From germline, CDR1 is DFQATT and CDR2 SNEGSKA (reference sequence). The CDR3 runs to 14 residues. Trimming took off 3 bases at V and 5 bases at J, with 17 bases between the two ends. CDR3 DNA, as far as it was read: TGCAGTGCTAGTTTAGAAAGACAGACGGACGAG. It yields the protein CSASLERQTDE. The whole CDR3 region reads CSASLERQTDEQYF.

As concerns this clone: The DNA ends 3 residues before the CDR3 does, and the rest of the CDR3 is filled in from the germline J gene. The genes are TRBV30 and TRBJ1-2, with D perhaps matching TRBD1 (5 bases). Germline V gene data show CDR1 as GTSNPN and CDR2 as SVGIG (reference sequence). This CDR3 comprises 10 residues. The CDR3 loop is CAQDGGGYTF. CDR3 bases read: TGTGCCCAGGACGGGGGGGGC.

With regard to this clone: The read ends 3 residues early relative to the CDR3; the germline J gene fills the gap. The rearrangement links TRBV7-9 to TRBJ2-7; D is ambiguous. The V end was cut by 1 base, the J end by 3 bases, with 10 bases between. CDR1 and CDR2 (germline): SEHNR, FQNEAQ (reference sequence). This CDR3 contains 14 residues. The CDR3 bases that were read are TGTGCCAGCAGCTTAGACCCAGCGTACTACGAG. This sequence encodes CASSLDPAYYE. In full, the CDR3 is CASSLDPAYYEQYF. The full variable domain, with the rest looked up from reference TRBV7-9 and TRBJ2-7, is DTGVSQNPRHKITKRGQNVTFRCDPISEHNRLYWYRQTLGQGPEFLTYFQNEAQLEKSRLLSDRFSAERPKGSFSTLEIQRTEQGDSAMYLCASSLDPAYYEQYFGPGTRLTVT.

Regarding this clone: Coverage ceases 3 residues before the CDR3 finishes, and the germline J gene fills in the end. The chain recombines TRBV5-1 with TRBJ2-2; 8 positions match TRBD1. Looked up from germline, CDR1 is SGHRS and CDR2 is YFSETQ. CDR3 length: 16 residues. J was trimmed by 5 bases and V by 0 bases; bases with no gene match: 6. CDR3 amino acids: CASSLASGGETGELFF. The CDR3 DNA, read in part, is TGCGCCAGCAGCTTGGCCTCAGGGGGCGAGACCGGGGAG.